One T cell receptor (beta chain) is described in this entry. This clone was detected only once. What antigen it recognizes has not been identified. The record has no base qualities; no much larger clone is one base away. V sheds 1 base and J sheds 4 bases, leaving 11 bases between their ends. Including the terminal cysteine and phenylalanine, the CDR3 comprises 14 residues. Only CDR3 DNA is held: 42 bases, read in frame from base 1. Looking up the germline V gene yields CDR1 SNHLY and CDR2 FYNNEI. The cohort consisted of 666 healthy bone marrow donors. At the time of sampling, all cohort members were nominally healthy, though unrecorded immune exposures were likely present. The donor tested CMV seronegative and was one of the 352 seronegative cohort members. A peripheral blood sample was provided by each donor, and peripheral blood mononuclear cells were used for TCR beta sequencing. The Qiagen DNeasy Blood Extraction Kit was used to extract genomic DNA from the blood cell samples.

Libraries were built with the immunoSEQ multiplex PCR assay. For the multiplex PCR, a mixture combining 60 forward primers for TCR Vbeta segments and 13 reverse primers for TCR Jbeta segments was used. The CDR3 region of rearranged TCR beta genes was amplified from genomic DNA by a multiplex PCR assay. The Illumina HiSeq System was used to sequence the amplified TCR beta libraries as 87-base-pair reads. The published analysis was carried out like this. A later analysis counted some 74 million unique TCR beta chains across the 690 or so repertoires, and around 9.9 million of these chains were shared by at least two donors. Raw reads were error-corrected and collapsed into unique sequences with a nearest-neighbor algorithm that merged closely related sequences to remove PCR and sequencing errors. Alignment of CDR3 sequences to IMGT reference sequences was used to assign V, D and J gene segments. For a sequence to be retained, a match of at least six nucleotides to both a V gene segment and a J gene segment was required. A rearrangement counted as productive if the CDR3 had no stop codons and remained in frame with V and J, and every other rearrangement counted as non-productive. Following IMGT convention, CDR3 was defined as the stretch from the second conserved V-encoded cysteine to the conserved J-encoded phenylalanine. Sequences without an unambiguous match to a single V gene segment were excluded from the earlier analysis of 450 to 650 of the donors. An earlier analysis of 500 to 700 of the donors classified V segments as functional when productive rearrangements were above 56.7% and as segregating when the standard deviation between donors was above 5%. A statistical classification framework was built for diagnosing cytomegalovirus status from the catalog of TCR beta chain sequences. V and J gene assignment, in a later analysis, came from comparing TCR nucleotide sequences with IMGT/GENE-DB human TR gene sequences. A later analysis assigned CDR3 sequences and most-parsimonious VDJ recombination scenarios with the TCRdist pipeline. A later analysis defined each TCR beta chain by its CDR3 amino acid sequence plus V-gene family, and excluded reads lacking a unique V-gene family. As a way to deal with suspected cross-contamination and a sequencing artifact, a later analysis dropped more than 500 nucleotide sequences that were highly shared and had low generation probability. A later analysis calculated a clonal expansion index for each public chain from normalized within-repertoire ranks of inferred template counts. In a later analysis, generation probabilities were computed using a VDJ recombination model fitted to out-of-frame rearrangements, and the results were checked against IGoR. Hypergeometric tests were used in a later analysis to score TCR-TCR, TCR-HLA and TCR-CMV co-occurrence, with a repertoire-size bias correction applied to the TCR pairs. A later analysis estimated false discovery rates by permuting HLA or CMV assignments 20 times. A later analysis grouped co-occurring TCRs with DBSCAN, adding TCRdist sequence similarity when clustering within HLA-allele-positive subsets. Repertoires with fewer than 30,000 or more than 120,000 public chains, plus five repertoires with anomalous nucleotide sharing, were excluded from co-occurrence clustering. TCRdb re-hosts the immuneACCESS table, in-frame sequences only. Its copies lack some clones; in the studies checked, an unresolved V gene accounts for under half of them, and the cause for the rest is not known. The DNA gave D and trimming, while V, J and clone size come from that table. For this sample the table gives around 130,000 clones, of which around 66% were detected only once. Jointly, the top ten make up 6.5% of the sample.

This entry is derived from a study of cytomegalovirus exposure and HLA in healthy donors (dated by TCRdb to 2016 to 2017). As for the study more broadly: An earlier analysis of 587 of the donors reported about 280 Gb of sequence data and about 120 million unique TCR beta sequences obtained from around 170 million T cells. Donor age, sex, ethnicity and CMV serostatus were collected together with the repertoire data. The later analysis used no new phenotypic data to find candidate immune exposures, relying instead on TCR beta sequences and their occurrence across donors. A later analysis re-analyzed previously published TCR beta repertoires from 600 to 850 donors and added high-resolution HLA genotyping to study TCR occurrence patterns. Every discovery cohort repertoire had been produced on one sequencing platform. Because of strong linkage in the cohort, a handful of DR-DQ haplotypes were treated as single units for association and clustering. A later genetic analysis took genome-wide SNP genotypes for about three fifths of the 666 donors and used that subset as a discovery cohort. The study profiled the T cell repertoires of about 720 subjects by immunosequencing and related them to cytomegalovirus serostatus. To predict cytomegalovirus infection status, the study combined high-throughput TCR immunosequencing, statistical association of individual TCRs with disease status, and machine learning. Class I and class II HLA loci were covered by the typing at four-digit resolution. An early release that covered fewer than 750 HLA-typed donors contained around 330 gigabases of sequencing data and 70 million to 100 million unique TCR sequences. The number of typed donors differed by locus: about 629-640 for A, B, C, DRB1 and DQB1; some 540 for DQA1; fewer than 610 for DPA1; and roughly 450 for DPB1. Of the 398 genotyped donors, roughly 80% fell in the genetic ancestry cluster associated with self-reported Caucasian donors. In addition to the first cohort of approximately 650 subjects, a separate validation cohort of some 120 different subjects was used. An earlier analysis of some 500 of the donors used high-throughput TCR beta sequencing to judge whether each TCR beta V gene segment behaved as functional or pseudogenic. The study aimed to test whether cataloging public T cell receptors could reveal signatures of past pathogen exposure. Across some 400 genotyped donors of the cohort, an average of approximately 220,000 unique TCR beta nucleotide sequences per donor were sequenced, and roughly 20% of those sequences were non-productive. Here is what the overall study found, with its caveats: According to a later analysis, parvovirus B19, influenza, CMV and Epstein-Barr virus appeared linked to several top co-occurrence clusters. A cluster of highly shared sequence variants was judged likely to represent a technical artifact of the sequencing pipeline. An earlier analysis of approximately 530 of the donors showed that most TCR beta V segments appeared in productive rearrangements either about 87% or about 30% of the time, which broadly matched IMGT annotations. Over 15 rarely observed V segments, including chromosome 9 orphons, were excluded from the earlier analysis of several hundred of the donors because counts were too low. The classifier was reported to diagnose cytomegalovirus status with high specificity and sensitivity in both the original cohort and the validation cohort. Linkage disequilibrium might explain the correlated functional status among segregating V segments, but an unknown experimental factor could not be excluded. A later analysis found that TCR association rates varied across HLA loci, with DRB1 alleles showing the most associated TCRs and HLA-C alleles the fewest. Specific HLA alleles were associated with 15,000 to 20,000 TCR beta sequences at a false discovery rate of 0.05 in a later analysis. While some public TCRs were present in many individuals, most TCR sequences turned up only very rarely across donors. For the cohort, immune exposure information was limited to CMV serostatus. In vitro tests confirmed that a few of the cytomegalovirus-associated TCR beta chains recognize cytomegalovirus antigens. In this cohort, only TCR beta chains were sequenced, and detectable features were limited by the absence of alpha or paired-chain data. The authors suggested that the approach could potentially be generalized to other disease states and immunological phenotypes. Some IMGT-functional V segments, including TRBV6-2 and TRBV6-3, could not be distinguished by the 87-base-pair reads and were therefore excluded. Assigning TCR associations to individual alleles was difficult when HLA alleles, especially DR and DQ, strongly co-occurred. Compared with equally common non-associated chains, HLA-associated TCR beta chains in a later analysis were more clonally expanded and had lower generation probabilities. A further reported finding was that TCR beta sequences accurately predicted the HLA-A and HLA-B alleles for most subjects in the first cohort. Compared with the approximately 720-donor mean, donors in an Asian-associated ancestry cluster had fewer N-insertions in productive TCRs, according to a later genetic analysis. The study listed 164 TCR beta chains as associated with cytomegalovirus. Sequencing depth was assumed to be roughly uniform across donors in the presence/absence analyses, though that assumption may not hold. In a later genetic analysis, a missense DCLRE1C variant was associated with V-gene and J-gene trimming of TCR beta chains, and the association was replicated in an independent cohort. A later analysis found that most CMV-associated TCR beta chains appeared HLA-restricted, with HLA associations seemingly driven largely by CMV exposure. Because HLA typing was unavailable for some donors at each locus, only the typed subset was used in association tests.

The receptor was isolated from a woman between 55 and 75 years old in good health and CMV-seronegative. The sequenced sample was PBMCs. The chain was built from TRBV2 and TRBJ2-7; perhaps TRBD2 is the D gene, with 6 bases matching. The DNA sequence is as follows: TGTGCCAGCAGTGAAGGAGGGAGGCTTTACGAGCAGTACTTC. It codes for CASSEGGRLYEQYF.